This T cell receptor beta chain was sequenced in a study of response to subunit inactivated influenza vaccine. Study-wide points: Authors proposed each seasonal influenza vaccination draws in few new T cells.

Per germline, CDR1 SGHTA and CDR2 FQGNSA. The V gene lost 6 bases and the J gene lost 0 bases, with 5 bases spanning the gap. The CDR3 extends over 12 amino acids. A note on this clonotype: Its antigen is undetermined.

One entry per CDR3 protein results from TCRdb running MiXCR on the RT-PCR reads. The table has under 800,000 distinct CDR3 sequences, about 14% seen once. Sequences were derived from PBMCs from blood, sampled about 14 days before vaccination. This receptor was taken from a man in his fifties or sixties who received an inactivated influenza vaccine. The chain employs TRBV7-2 and TRBJ1-2; D gene uncertain. Here the CDR3 DNA reads TGTGCCAGCAGGACGGCTAACTATGGCTACACCTTC. It specifies CASRTANYGYTF.